The present TCR beta chain was sequenced within a study of T cell repertoires in cytomegalovirus infection. Notes on this clonotype: Its antigen is currently unknown.

Study findings and constraints: The ex vivo response showed dominance by HLA-C-restricted CMV-specific TCR beta clonotypes.

After removal of 2 bases from V and 5 bases from J, the junction contained 3 bases not matched to a gene. The length of the CDR3 is 16 residues. Germline assignment: CDR1 MNHNY and CDR2 SVGAGI (reference sequence). TCRdb passed the reads through MiXCR, listing each CDR3 protein once. This sample carries about 500,000 distinct CDR3 sequences, about 33% of them seen once, and the ten largest clones take roughly 16%. The receptor's source is a human donor in good health (CMV status not recorded). Some clones in this sample may be carry-over from other donors' samples. The material sequenced was cultured PBMCs, taken from culture after CMV antigen stimulation. V gene TRBV6-6 combines with J gene TRBJ2-1; 13 bases agree with TRBD2. CDR3 sequence: CASSYRTSGGDNEQFF. DNA of the CDR3: TGTGCCAGCAGTTACCGGACTAGCGGGGGAGACAATGAGCAGTTCTTC.